This T cell receptor (beta chain) was recorded in a study of vaccination and CD4 T cells after COVID-19. The treatment denotes: roughly ten-day PBMC culture with coronavirus spike peptide pools or control peptides (ViraFEST assay). For ViraFEST, peptide pools expanded antigen-specific T cells, after which the TCRs were sequenced. Positive PCR dates spanned March to December 2020, predating US Alpha, Beta and Delta variants. An Oncomine TCR Beta short-read assay was used to sequence the DNA from cultured CD4+ T cells. TCRdb reprocessed the PCR reads with MiXCR, giving one entry per CDR3 protein. Here the sample spans 15,000 to 20,000 distinct CDR3 sequences, roughly 60% being singletons. Germline-derived CDR1 and CDR2 are LNHDA and SQIVND (reference sequence). V lost 4 bases, J lost 7 bases, and 4 bases lay in between. The CDR3 is made up of 11 amino acids. The table lists this clonotype with a few counts. What it recognizes is unknown.

Sequenced input: CD4+ T cells from blood, cultured in vitro. This receptor was taken from a human donor who had recovered from COVID-19. The chain recombines TRBV19 with TRBJ2-2; no firm D call. For the CDR3, the DNA is TGTGCCAGTAGTACGTACGGGGAGCTGTTTTTT. Amino acid sequence: CASSTYGELFF.